This TCR beta chain derives from a study of chemoradiotherapy in HPV16-positive cancers. General observations from the study: Candidate HPV-specific clones and E7-related TCR motifs grew in tumor during treatment. HPV-specific T cells were functionally defined from only a couple of HPV16-positive patients.

Notes on this clone: Its antigen remains unidentified.

The length of the CDR3 is 16 residues. Germline V gene lookup returns CDR1 SGHTA and CDR2 FQGNSA. With V trimmed by 1 base and J by 1 base, 4 bases remained unmatched. Repertoires were generated with immunoSEQ multiplex PCR, while TCRdb's copy carries only in-frame clones and drops some. This sample has 20,000 to 25,000 clones; approximately 84% occur once, and the top ten carry about 4.6%. Here the sequenced sample was blood, taken from a patient who underwent chemoradiotherapy. This sequence joins TRBV7-2 and TRBJ1-5; 7 nucleotides match TRBD1. This receptor was taken from a human donor with HPV-associated anogenital cancer. The DNA of the CDR3 is TGTGCCAGCAGCTTAGGACAGGGACGAAGCAATCAGCCCCAGCATTTT. This sequence encodes CASSLGQGRSNQPQHF.